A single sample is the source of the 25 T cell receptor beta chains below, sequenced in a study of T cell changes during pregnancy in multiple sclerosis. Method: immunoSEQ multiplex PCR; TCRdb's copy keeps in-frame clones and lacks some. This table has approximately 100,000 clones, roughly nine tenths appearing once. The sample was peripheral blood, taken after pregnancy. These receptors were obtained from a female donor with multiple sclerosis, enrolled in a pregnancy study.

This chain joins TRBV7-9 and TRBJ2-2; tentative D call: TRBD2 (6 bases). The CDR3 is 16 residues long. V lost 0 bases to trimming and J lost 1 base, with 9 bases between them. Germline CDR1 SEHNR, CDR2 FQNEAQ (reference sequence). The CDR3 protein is CASSLARGLNTGELFF. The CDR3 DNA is TGTGCCAGCAGCTTAGCTCGGGGACTGAACACCGGGGAGCTGTTTTTT.

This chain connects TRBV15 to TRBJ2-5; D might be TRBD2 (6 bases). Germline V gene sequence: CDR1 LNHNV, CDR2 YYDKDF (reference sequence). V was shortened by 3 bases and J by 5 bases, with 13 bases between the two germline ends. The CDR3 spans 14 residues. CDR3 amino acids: CATSSRGGRETQYF. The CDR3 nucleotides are TGTGCCACCAGCAGTAGGGGAGGACGGGAGACCCAGTACTTC.

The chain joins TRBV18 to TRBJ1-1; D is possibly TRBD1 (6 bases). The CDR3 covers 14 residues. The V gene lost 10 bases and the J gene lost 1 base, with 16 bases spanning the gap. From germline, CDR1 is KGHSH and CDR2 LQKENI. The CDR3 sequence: CATTLGRGNTEAFF. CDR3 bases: TGTGCCACCACCCTGGGCAGGGGGAACACTGAAGCTTTCTTT.

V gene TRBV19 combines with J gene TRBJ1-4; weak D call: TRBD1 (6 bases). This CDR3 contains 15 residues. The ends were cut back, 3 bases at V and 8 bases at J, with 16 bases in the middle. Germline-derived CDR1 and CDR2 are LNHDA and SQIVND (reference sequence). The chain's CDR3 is CASSILSGGAEKLFF. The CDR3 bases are TGTGCCAGTAGTATCCTCTCCGGGGGGGCCGAAAAACTGTTTTTT.

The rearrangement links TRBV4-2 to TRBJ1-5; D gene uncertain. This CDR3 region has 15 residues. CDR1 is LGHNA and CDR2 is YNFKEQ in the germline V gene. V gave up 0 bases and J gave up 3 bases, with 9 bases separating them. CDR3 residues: CASSQEASPNQPQHF. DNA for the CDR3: TGTGCCAGCAGCCAAGAGGCATCGCCCAATCAGCCCCAGCATTTT.

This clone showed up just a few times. CDR3 loop: CASSLDMNTEAFF. CDR3 DNA sequence: TGTGCCAGCAGCTTAGATATGAACACTGAAGCTTTCTTT. The rearrangement links TRBV7-9 to TRBJ1-1; D is unclear. This CDR3 is 13 amino acids long. Trimming shortened V by 1 base and J by 0 bases, and 3 bases separated the two germline ends. The germline CDR1 and CDR2 sequences are SEHNR and FQNEAQ (reference sequence). Together with reference TRBV7-9 and TRBJ1-1, the CDR3 gives the full variable domain: DTGVSQNPRHKITKRGQNVTFRCDPISEHNRLYWYRQTLGQGPEFLTYFQNEAQLEKSRLLSDRFSAERPKGSFSTLEIQRTEQGDSAMYLCASSLDMNTEAFFGQGTRLTVV.

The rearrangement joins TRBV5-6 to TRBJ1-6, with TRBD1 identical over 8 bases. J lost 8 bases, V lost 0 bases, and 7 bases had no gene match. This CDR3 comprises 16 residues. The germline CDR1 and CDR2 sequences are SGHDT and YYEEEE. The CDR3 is CASSLGRTGPDSPLHF. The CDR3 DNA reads TGTGCCAGCAGCTTGGGCCGGACAGGGCCAGATTCACCCCTCCACTTT.

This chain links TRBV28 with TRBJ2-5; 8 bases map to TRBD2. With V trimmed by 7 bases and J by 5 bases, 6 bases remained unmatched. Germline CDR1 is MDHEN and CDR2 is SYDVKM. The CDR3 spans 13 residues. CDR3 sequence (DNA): TGTGCCAGCACCCGGACTAGCATGGAGACCCAGTACTTC. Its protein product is CASTRTSMETQYF.

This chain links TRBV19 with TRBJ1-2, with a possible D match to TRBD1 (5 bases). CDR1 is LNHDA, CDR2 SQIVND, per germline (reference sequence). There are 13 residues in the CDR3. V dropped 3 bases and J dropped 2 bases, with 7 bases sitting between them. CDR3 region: CASSMGRNYGYTF. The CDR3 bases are TGTGCCAGTAGTATGGGGCGGAACTATGGCTACACCTTC.

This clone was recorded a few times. The CDR3: CASRTGNGYTF. For the CDR3, the DNA is TGCGCCAGTCGGACAGGGAATGGCTACACCTTC. The chain couples TRBV10-2 to TRBJ1-2, with TRBD1 matching 8 bases. Germline V lookup: CDR1 WSHSY, CDR2 SAAADI. V trimming: 9 bases; J trimming: 6 bases; junction bases outside the gene matches: 3. The CDR3 totals 11 residues.

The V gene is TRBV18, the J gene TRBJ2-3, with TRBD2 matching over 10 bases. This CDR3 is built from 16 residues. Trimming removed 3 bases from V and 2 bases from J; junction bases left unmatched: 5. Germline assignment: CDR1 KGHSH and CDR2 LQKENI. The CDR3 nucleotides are TGTGCCAGCTCACCCAAACTAGCGGGGCACACAGATACGCAGTATTTT. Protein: CASSPKLAGHTDTQYF.

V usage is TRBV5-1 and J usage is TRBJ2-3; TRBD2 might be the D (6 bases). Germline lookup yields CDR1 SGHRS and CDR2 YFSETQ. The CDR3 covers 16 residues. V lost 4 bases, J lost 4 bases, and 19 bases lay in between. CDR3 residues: CASSMGDLPKADTQYF. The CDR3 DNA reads TGCGCCAGCAGCATGGGGGACTTGCCAAAGGCAGATACGCAGTATTTT.

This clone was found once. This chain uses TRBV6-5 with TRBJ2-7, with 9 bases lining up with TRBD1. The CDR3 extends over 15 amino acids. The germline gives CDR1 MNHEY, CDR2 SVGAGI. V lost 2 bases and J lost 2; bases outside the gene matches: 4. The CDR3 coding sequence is TGTGCCAGCAGTTACGTAGGACAGGGGACCTACGAGCAGTACTTC. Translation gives CASSYVGQGTYEQYF.

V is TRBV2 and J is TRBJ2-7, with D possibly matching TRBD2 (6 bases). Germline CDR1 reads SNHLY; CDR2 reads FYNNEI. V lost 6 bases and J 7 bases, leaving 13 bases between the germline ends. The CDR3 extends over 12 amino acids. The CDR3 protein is CASRRAGGEQYF. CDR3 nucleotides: TGTGCCAGCAGGCGGGCTGGGGGGGAGCAGTACTTC.

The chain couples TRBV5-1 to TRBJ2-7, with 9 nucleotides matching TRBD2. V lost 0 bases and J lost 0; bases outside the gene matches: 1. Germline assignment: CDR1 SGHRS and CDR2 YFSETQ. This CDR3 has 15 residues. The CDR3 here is CASSLGSGGSYEQYF. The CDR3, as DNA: TGCGCCAGCAGCTTGGGTAGCGGGGGCTCCTACGAGCAGTACTTC. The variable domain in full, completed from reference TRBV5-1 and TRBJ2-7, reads KAGVTQTPRYLIKTRGQQVTLSCSPISGHRSVSWYQQTPGQGLQFLFEYFSETQRNKGNFPGRFSGRQFSNSRSEMNVSTLELGDSALYLCASSLGSGGSYEQYFGPGTRLTVT.

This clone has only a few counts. CDR3: CAWRSGGNTEAFF. DNA of the CDR3: TGTGCCTGGAGATCAGGGGGCAACACTGAAGCTTTCTTT. The V call is TRBV30, the J call TRBJ1-1; 8 bases fit TRBD1. In germline, CDR1 is GTSNPN, CDR2 SVGIG (reference sequence). The J segment lost 2 bases and the V segment lost 3 bases, leaving 2 bases of the junction unmatched. CDR3 size: 13 residues.

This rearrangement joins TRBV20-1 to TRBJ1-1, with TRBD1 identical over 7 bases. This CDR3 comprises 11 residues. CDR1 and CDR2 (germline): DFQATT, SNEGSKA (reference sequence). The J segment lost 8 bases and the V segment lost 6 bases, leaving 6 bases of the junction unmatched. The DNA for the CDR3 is TGCAGTGCAGGACAGGCCTCGGAAGCTTTCTTT. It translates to CSAGQASEAFF.

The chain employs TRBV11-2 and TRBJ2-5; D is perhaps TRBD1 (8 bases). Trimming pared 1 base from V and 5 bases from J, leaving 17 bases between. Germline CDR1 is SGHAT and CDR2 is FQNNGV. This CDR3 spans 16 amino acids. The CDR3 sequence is CASSLGNTGGGETQYF. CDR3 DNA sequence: TGTGCCAGCAGCTTAGGCAACACAGGGGGAGGGGAGACCCAGTACTTC.

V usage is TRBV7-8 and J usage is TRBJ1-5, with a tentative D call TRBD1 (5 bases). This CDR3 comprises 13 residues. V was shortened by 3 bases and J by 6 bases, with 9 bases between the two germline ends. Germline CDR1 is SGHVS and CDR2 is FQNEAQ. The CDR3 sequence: CASSFPGIQPQHF. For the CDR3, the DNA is TGTGCCAGCAGCTTCCCAGGGATTCAGCCCCAGCATTTT.

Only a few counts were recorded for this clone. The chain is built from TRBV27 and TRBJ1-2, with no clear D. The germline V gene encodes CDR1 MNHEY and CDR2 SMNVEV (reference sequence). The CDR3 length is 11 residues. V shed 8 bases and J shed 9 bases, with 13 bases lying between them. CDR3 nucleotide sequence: TGTGCCAGCTCCGAAGGAGAGAGCTACACCTTC. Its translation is CASSEGESYTF.

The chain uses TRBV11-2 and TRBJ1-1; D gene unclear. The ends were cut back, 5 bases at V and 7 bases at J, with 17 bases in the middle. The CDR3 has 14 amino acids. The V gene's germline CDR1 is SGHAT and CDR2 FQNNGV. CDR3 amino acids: CASSPLRGTYEAFF. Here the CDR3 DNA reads TGTGCCAGCAGCCCGCTCCGGGGAACATATGAAGCTTTCTTT.

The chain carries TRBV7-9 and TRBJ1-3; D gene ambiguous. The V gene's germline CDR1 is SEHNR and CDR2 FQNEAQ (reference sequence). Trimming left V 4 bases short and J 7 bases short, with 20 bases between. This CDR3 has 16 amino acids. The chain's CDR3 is CASSSHLGSRSNTIYF. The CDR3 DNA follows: TGTGCCAGCAGCTCCCACCTTGGGTCTAGGTCGAACACCATATATTTT.

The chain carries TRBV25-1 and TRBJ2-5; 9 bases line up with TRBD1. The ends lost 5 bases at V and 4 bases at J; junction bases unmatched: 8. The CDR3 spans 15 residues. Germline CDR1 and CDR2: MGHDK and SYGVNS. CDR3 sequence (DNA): TGTGCCAGCAGTCGACGGGACAGGGCAGGAGAGACCCAGTACTTC. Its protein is CASSRRDRAGETQYF.

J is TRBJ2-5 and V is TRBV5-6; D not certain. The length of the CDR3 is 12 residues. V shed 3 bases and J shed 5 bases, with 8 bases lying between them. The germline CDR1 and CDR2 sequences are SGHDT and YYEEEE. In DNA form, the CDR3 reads TGTGCCAGCAGCTCGACCGGGGAGACCCAGTACTTC. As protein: CASSSTGETQYF. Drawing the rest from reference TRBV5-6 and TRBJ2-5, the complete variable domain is DAGVTQSPTHLIKTRGQQVTLRCSPKSGHDTVSWYQQALGQGPQFIFQYYEEEERQRGNFPDRFSGHQFPNYSSELNVNALLLGDSALYLCASSSTGETQYFGPGTRLLVL.

The DNA for the CDR3 is TGTGCCAGCACTCCGGGACAGGGTAGACAGTTGAACAATGAGCAGTTCTTC. This gives the protein CASTPGQGRQLNNEQFF. V usage is TRBV2 and J usage is TRBJ2-1, with 9 bases aligning to TRBD1. The CDR3 consists of 17 residues. CDR1 is SNHLY, CDR2 FYNNEI, per germline. V shed 7 bases, J shed 5 bases, and the junction held 15 bases outside the gene matches.